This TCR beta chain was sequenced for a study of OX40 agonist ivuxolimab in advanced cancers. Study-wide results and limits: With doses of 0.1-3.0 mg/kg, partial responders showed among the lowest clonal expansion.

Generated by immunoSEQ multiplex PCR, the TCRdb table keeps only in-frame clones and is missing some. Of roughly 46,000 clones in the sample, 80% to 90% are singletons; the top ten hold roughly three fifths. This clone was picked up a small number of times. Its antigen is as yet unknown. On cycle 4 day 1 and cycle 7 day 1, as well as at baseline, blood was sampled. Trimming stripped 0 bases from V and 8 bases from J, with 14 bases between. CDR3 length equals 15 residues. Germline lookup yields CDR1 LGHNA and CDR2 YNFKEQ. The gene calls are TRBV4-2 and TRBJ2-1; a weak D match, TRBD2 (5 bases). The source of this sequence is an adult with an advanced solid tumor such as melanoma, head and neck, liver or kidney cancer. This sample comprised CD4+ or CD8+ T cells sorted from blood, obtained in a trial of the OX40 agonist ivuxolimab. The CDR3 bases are TGTGCCAGCAGCCAAGATCCGCGGGTTTGGGATGAGCAGTTCTTC. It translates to CASSQDPRVWDEQFF.